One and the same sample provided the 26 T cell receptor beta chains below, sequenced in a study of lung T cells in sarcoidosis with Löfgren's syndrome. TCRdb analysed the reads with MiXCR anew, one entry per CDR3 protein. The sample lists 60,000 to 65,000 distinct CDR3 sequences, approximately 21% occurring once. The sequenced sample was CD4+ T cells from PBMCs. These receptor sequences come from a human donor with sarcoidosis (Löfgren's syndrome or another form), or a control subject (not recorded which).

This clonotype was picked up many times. The CDR3 is CASQGISYEQYF. The CDR3 DNA reads as TGTGCCAGCCAGGGTATCTCCTACGAGCAGTACTTC. The genes are TRBV6-1 and TRBJ2-7; tentatively, D is TRBD1 (5 bases). Germline lookup yields CDR1 MNHNS and CDR2 SASEGT. V lost 8 bases, J lost 0 bases, and 8 bases lay in between. The CDR3 spans 12 residues.

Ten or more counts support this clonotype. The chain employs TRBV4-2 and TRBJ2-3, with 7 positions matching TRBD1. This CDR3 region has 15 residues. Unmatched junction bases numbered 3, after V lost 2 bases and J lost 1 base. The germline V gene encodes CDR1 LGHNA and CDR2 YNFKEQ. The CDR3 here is CASSQRDRGTDTQYF. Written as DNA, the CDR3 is TGTGCCAGCAGCCAAAGAGACAGGGGCACAGATACGCAGTATTTT.

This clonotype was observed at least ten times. The CDR3 protein is CASSLRWTANTGELFF. The CDR3 nucleotides are TGTGCCAGCAGCCTGAGGTGGACAGCGAACACCGGGGAGCTGTTTTTT. V gene TRBV7-9 combines with J gene TRBJ2-2; tentatively, D is TRBD1 (6 bases). V dropped 5 bases and J dropped 0 bases, with 13 bases sitting between them. Germline V gene sequence: CDR1 SEHNR, CDR2 FQNEAQ (reference sequence). This CDR3 comprises 16 residues.

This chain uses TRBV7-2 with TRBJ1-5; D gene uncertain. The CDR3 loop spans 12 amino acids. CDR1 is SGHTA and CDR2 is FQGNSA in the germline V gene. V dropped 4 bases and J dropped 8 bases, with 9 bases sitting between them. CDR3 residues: CASSWSLEPQHF. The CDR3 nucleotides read TGTGCCAGCAGCTGGTCTCTGGAGCCCCAGCATTTT.

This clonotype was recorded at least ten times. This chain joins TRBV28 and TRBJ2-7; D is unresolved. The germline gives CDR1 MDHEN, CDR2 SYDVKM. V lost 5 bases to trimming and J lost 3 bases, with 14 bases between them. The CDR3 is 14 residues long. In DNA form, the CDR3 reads TGTGCCAGCAGTCGTGGACCGAGCAACTACGAGCAGTACGTC. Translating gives CASSRGPSNYEQYV.

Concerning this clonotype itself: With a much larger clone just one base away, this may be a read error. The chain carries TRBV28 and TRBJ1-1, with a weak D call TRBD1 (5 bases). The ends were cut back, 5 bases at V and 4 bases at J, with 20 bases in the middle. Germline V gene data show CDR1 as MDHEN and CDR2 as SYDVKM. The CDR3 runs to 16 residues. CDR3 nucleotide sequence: TGTGCCAGCAGTCCACAGGCTTCACTGATGAGCACTGAAGCTTTCTTT. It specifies CASSPQASLMSTEAFF.

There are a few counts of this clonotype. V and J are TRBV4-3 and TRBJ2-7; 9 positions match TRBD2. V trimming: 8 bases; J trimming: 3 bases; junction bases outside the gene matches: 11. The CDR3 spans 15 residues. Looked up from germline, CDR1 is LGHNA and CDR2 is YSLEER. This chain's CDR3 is CASGEFSGRDYEQYF. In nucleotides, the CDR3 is TGCGCCAGCGGGGAATTTAGCGGGAGAGACTACGAGCAGTACTTC.

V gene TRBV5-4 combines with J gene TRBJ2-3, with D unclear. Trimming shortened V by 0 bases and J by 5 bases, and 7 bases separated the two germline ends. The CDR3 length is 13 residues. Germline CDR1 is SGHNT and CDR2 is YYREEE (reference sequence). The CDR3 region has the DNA TGTGCCAGCAGCTTGGCCTTGAGAGATACGCAGTATTTT. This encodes CASSLALRDTQYF. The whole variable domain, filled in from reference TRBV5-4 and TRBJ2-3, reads ETGVTQSPTHLIKTRGQQVTLRCSSQSGHNTVSWYQQALGQGPQFIFQYYREEENGRGNFPPRFSGLQFPNYSSELNVNALELDDSALYLCASSLALRDTQYFGPGTRLTVL.

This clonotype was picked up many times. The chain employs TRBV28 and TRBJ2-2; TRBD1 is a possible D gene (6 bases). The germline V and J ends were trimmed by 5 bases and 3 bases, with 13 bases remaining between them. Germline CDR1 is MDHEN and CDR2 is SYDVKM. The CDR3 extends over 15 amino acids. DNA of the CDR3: TGTGCCAGCAGTAACGGACAGAAGGACACCGGGGAGCTGTTTTTT. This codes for CASSNGQKDTGELFF.

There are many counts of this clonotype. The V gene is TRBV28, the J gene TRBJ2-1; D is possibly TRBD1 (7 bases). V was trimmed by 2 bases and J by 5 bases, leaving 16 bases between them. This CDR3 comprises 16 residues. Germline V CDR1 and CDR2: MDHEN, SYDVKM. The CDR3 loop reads CASSLAGQPLNNEQFF. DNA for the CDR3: TGTGCCAGCAGTTTAGCGGGACAGCCTTTAAACAATGAGCAGTTCTTC.

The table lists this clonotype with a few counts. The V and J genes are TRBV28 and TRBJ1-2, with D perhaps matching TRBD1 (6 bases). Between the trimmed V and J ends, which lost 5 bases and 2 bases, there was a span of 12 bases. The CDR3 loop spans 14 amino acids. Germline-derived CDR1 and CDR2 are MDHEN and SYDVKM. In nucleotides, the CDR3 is TGTGCCAGCAGTGCCAGGGACACGAACTATGGCTACACCTTC. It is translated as CASSARDTNYGYTF.

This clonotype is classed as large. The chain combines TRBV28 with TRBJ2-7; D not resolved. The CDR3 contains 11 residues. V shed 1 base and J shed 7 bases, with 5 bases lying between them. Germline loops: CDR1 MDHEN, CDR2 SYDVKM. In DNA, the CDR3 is TGTGCCAGCAGTTTATCGCGGGAGCAGTACGTC. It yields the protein CASSLSREQYV.

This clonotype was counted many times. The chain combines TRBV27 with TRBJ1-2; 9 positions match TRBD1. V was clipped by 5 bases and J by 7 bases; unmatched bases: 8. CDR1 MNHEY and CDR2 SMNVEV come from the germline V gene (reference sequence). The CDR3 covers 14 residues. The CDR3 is CASSLTGGAGGYTF. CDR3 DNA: TGTGCCAGCAGTCTAACAGGGGGCGCAGGTGGCTACACCTTC.

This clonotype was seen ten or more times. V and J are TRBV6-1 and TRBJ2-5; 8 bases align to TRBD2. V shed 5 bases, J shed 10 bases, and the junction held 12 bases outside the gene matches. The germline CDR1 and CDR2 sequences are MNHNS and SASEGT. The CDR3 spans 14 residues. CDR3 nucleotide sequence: TGTGCCAGCAGTTCCACTAGCGGAATGAGGTTCCAGTACTTC. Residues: CASSSTSGMRFQYF.

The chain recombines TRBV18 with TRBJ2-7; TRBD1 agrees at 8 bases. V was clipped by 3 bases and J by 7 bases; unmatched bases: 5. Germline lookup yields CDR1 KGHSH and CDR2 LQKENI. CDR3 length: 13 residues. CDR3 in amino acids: CASSPGQGEEQYF. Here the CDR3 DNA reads TGTGCCAGCTCACCTGGACAGGGTGAGGAGCAGTACTTC. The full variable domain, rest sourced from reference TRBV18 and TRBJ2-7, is NAGVMQNPRHLVRRRGQEARLRCSPMKGHSHVYWYRQLPEEGLKFMVYLQKENIIDESGMPKERFSAEFPKEGPSILRIQQVVRGDSAAYFCASSPGQGEEQYFGPGTRLTVT.

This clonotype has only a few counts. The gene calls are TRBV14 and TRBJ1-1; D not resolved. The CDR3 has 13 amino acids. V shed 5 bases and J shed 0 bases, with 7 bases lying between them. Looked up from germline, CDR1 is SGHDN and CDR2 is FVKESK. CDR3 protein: CASSGYMNTEAFF. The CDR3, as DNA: TGTGCCAGCAGCGGATACATGAACACTGAAGCTTTCTTT.

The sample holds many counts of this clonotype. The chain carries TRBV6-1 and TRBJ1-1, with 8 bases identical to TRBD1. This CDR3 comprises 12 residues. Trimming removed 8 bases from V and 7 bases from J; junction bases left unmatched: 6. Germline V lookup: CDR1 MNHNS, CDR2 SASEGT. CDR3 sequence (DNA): TGTGCCAGCGGGAGACAGGGGTATGAAGCTTTCTTT. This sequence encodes CASGRQGYEAFF.

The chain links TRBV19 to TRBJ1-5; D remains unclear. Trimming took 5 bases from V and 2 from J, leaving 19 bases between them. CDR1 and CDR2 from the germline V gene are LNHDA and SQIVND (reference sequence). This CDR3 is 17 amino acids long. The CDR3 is CASSPRSGPPGNQPQHF. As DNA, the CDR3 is TGTGCCAGTAGTCCTCGTAGTGGACCTCCCGGCAATCAGCCCCAGCATTTT.

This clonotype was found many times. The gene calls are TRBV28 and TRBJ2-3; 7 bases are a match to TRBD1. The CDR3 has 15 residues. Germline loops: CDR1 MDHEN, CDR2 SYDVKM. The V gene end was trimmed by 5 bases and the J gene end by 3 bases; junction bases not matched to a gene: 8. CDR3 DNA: TGTGCCAGCAGTGAAACAGGGGAGACTACAGATACGCAGTATTTT. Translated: CASSETGETTDTQYF.

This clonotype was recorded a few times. DNA for the CDR3: TGCGCCAGCAGCTTGGACGGGACGGATAATCAGCCCCAGCATTTT. Amino acid sequence: CASSLDGTDNQPQHF. This chain connects TRBV5-1 to TRBJ1-5; TRBD1 is a possible D gene (5 bases). This CDR3 comprises 15 residues. The V and J ends lost 0 bases and 4 bases respectively, with 11 bases between them. Germline V gene data show CDR1 as SGHRS and CDR2 as YFSETQ.

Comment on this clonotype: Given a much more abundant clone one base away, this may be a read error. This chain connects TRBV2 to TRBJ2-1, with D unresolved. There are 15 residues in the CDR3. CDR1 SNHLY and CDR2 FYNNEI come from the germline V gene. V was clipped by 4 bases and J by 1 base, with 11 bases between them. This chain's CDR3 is CASSVAPGSYNEQFF. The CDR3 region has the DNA TGTGCCAGCAGTGTAGCCCCAGGATCCTACAATGAGCAGTTCTTC. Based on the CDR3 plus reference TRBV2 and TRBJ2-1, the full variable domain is EPEVTQTPSHQVTQMGQEVILRCVPISNHLYFYWYRQILGQKVEFLVSFYNNEISEKSEIFDDQFSVERPDGSNFTLKIRSTKLEDSAMYFCASSVAPGSYNEQFFGPGTRLTVL.

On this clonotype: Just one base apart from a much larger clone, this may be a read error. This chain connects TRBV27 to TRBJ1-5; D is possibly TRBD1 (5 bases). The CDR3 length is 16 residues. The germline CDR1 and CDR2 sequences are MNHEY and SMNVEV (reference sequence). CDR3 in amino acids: CAGSFGGGDSNQPQHF. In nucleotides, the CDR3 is TGTGCCGGCAGTTTTGGGGGGGGAGATAGCAATCAGCCCCAGCATTTT.

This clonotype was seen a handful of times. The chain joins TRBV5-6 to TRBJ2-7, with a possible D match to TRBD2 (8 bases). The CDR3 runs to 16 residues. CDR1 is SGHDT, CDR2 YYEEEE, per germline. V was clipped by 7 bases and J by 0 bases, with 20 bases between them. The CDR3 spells CASRRYSGDSSYEQYV. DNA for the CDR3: TGTGCCAGCCGACGGTATAGCGGGGACAGCTCCTACGAGCAGTACGTC.

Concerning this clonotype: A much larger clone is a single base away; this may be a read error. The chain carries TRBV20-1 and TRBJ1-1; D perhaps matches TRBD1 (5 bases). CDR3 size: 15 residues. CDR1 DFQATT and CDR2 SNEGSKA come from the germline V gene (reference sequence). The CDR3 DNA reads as TGCAGTGCTAGAGAGGAGGGGAGGGTGAACGCTGAAGCTTTCTTT. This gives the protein CSAREEGRVNAEAFF.

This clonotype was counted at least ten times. This CDR3 reads CASSSRGNTEAFF. CDR3 nucleotides: TGTGCCAGCAGTTCGCGGGGGAACACTGAAGCTTTCTTT. This chain links TRBV27 with TRBJ1-1; D ambiguous. The CDR3 has 13 residues. Germline CDR1 is MNHEY and CDR2 is SMNVEV (reference sequence). V lost 4 bases, J lost 1 base, and 7 bases lay in between.

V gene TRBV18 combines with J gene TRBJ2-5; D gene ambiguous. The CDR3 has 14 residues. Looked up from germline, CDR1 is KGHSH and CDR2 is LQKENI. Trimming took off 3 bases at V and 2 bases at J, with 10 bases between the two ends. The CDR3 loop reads CASSPVDTQETQYF. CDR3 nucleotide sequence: TGTGCCAGCTCACCGGTTGACACTCAAGAGACCCAGTACTTC.